This T cell receptor beta chain comes out of a study of naive and memory T cell subsets. Regarding the study as a whole: Tuberculin site TCR excess was interpreted as type IV hypersensitivity infiltration. Reportedly, tuberculin skin test sites gave far more TCRs than other biopsies.

Amplification of ligated cDNA took four PCR rounds with SP2 and nested alpha and beta constant primers. Each CDR3 protein is one row after TCRdb ran MiXCR on the UMI-ligation and nested PCR reads. Of 11,000 to 15,000 distinct CDR3 sequences in the sample, about 5.5% were seen once. This clonotype was observed at least ten times. The antigen remains undetermined. Treatment reported: skin biopsy from PPD injection site in Mantoux-positive individual. An oligonucleotide containing a UMI was ligated to the 3' end of TCR cDNA. Individuals with a positive Mantoux test gave biopsies from PPD-injected skin. Unsorted total RNA, roughly 1 to 1,100 ng, was DNase treated before reverse transcription. The CDR3 is 16 amino acids. CDR1 is MNHNS, CDR2 SASEGT, per germline. V shed 4 bases, J shed 2 bases, and the junction held 7 bases outside the gene matches.

The V call is TRBV6-1, the J call TRBJ2-3, with TRBD2 identical over 9 bases. The sequences come from skin, collected from a tuberculin skin test site. This TCR came from an adult in good health. CDR3 coding DNA: TGTGCCAGCAGTGTAGTTAGCGGGGGCAACACAGATACGCAGTATTTT. It yields the protein CASSVVSGGNTDTQYF.